This passage covers 19 T cell receptor beta chains from one sample sequenced in a study of shared clonotypes between healthy human individuals. Profiling relied on immunoSEQ multiplex PCR, and the TCRdb table lists in-frame clones only, not all of them. Altogether 980,000 or so clones are present, less than 85% being singletons, with the ten largest covering about 1.5%. The sequencing input was memory CD4+ T cells sorted from blood. Subset meaning: CD45RA-negative fraction. The source is a man younger than 35 in good health.

This sequence joins TRBV30 and TRBJ2-3; 8 bases map to TRBD1. Germline V gene lookup returns CDR1 GTSNPN and CDR2 SVGIG (reference sequence). J lost 6 bases, V lost 2 bases, and 13 bases had no gene match. The CDR3 runs to 16 residues. CDR3 residues: CAWSRTAGGRKDTQYF. The CDR3 nucleotides are TGTGCCTGGAGTCGGACCGCAGGGGGCCGAAAGGATACGCAGTATTTT.

The V call is TRBV5-4, the J call TRBJ1-1; D might be TRBD1 (5 bases). Germline assignment: CDR1 SGHNT and CDR2 YYREEE (reference sequence). The CDR3 runs to 15 residues. Trimming stripped 4 bases from V and 2 bases from J, with 15 bases between. The CDR3 loop reads CASSNGGELNTEAFF. CDR3 nucleotide sequence: TGTGCCAGCAGCAACGGGGGGGAATTAAACACTGAAGCTTTCTTT.

The gene calls are TRBV5-1 and TRBJ2-3, with D perhaps TRBD2 (5 bases). CDR1 and CDR2 (germline): SGHRS, YFSETQ. V was shortened by 1 base and J by 2 bases, with 17 bases between the two germline ends. CDR3 length: 17 residues. The CDR3 is CASSLTFLASYTDTQYF. In nucleotides, the CDR3 is TGCGCCAGCAGCTTGACGTTTTTAGCGAGCTACACAGATACGCAGTATTTT.

The chain carries TRBV18 and TRBJ2-3; the D is unclear. Germline CDR1 is KGHSH and CDR2 is LQKENI. The CDR3 is made up of 14 amino acids. Trimming took off 3 bases at V and 1 base at J, with 8 bases between the two ends. The CDR3 sequence: CASSPGGRTDTQYF. In nucleotides, the CDR3 is TGTGCCAGCTCACCCGGCGGCCGCACAGATACGCAGTATTTT.

V and J are TRBV7-9 and TRBJ2-7, with D possibly being TRBD1 or TRBD2 (5 bases each). Germline CDR1 reads SEHNR; CDR2 reads FQNEAQ (reference sequence). This CDR3 region has 12 residues. Trimming pared 4 bases from V and 6 bases from J, leaving 10 bases between. CDR3 sequence: CASSWGLGEQYF. In nucleotides, the CDR3 is TGTGCCAGCAGCTGGGGGTTGGGCGAGCAGTACTTC. The full variable domain, completed using reference TRBV7-9 and TRBJ2-7, is DTGVSQNPRHKITKRGQNVTFRCDPISEHNRLYWYRQTLGQGPEFLTYFQNEAQLEKSRLLSDRFSAERPKGSFSTLEIQRTEQGDSAMYLCASSWGLGEQYFGPGTRLTVT.

V usage is TRBV28 and J usage is TRBJ1-6; tentative D call: TRBD1 (5 bases). Germline CDR1 and CDR2: MDHEN and SYDVKM. Trimming took 4 bases from V and 8 from J, leaving 15 bases between them. This CDR3 spans 15 amino acids. CDR3 coding DNA: TGTGCCAGCAGTTCCGACGAAAAAGGGGATTCACCCCTCCACTTT. It encodes CASSSDEKGDSPLHF.

This clone was detected only once. This chain links TRBV5-1 with TRBJ1-5, with TRBD1 matching 12 bases. CDR1 SGHRS and CDR2 YFSETQ come from the germline V gene. After removal of 4 bases from V and 7 bases from J, the junction contained 6 bases not matched to a gene. The CDR3 contains 15 residues. CDR3 sequence: CASSPGTGGEQPQHF. CDR3 in DNA: TGCGCCAGCAGCCCCGGGACAGGGGGCGAACAGCCCCAGCATTTT.

This clone was seen only a few times. The J gene is TRBJ2-3, the V gene TRBV6-1; a possible D gene is TRBD2 (6 bases). V lost 3 bases and J lost 3, with 16 bases in between. This CDR3 has 16 residues. Germline V gene data show CDR1 as MNHNS and CDR2 as SASEGT. This chain's CDR3 is CASSDQTSLGTDTQYF. The CDR3 bases are TGTGCCAGCAGTGACCAGACTAGTTTGGGTACAGATACGCAGTATTTT.

The chain has TRBV11-2 and TRBJ1-2; D gene ambiguous. Germline V gene data show CDR1 as SGHAT and CDR2 as FQNNGV. This CDR3 contains 16 residues. V gave up 3 bases and J gave up 0 bases, with 14 bases separating them. The CDR3 nucleotides read TGTGCCAGCAGCTTCGAGGGCGTCTTGACTAACTATGGCTACACCTTC. Amino acid sequence: CASSFEGVLTNYGYTF.

The chain recombines TRBV6-6 with TRBJ1-1; the D is unclear. With 11 bases removed from V and 0 bases from J, the gap between germline ends came to 19 bases. The CDR3 is 15 residues long. Germline V gene data show CDR1 as MNHNY and CDR2 as SVGAGI (reference sequence). CDR3 coding DNA: TGTGCCGCGGTGAGGGCCTCCCCCCTGAACACTGAAGCTTTCTTT. This gives the protein CAAVRASPLNTEAFF.

The J gene is TRBJ2-7, the V gene TRBV28; D is unresolved. This CDR3 is built from 12 residues. Trimming removed 7 bases at V and 5 bases at J, with 12 bases between. Germline assignment: CDR1 MDHEN and CDR2 SYDVKM. The CDR3 DNA reads TGTGCCAGCAAGAAATTCCCCAACGAGCAGTACTTC. Its translation is CASKKFPNEQYF.

The rearrangement joins TRBV28 to TRBJ1-6; 9 nucleotides match TRBD1. This CDR3 comprises 15 residues. CDR1 and CDR2 from the germline V gene are MDHEN and SYDVKM. The junction had 6 bases not matched to a gene; V was cut back by 3 bases and J by 9 bases. CDR3 sequence (DNA): TGTGCCAGCAGTTTGTCCGGGACAGGGAGTTCACCCCTCCACTTT. Protein sequence: CASSLSGTGSSPLHF.

V gene TRBV7-2 combines with J gene TRBJ2-1; 9 nucleotides agree with TRBD2. This CDR3 is built from 14 residues. The V gene's germline CDR1 is SGHTA and CDR2 FQGNSA. The V gene end was trimmed by 0 bases and the J gene end by 13 bases; junction bases not matched to a gene: 7. In DNA, the CDR3 is TGTGCCAGCAGCTTAGCTGGGACTAGCTTCCCCCAGTTCTTC. Its translation is CASSLAGTSFPQFF. Supplemented by reference TRBV7-2 and TRBJ2-1, the full variable domain reads GAGVSQSPSNKVTEKGKDVELRCDPISGHTALYWYRQSLGQGLEFLIYFQGNSAPDKSGLPSDRFSAERTGGSVSTLTIQRTQQEDSAVYLCASSLAGTSFPQFFGPGTRLTVL.

This clone was counted between two and nine times. The chain couples TRBV5-6 to TRBJ2-5; 7 bases map to TRBD2. This CDR3 region has 14 residues. Germline lookup yields CDR1 SGHDT and CDR2 YYEEEE. V trimming: 0 bases; J trimming: 3 bases; junction bases outside the gene matches: 2. The CDR3 sequence: CASSLGTRKETQYF. The CDR3 nucleotides are TGTGCCAGCAGCTTGGGGACTAGAAAAGAGACCCAGTACTTC.

The chain combines TRBV6-1 with TRBJ2-7; D might be TRBD2 (6 bases). The V and J ends lost 8 bases and 3 bases respectively, with 8 bases between them. This CDR3 is 11 amino acids long. The germline V gene has CDR1 MNHNS and CDR2 SASEGT. This chain's CDR3 is CASRGGYEQYF. The CDR3 region has the DNA TGTGCCAGCCGGGGAGGCTACGAGCAGTACTTC.

V usage is TRBV27 and J usage is TRBJ1-2; D remains unclear. Trimming cost V 0 bases and J 0 bases, with 8 bases left between them. This CDR3 has 15 residues. The germline V gene encodes CDR1 MNHEY and CDR2 SMNVEV (reference sequence). The CDR3 nucleotides are TGTGCCAGCAGTTTATCCGGCCGGACTAACTATGGCTACACCTTC. Its translation is CASSLSGRTNYGYTF.

The gene calls are TRBV27 and TRBJ2-6; 11 bases are shared with TRBD2. Germline CDR1 and CDR2: MNHEY and SMNVEV (reference sequence). The CDR3 totals 19 residues. Trimming cost V 5 bases and J 0 bases; bases outside gene matches: 9. For the CDR3, the DNA is TGTGCCAGCAGTCCAAGGACTAGCGGGCCCATCTCTGGGGCCAACGTCCTGACTTTC. Translated, it gives CASSPRTSGPISGANVLTF.

The V gene is TRBV12-5, the J gene TRBJ1-5; D remains ambiguous. CDR1 and CDR2 from the germline V gene are LGHNT and FRNRAP. CDR3 size: 12 residues. V lost 8 bases and J 2 bases, leaving 7 bases between the germline ends. This CDR3 is CASSGGNQPQHF. The CDR3 DNA reads as TGTGCTAGTTCTGGGGGCAATCAGCCCCAGCATTTT.

This clone came up a few times. The chain recombines TRBV28 with TRBJ1-1, with D possibly being TRBD1 (5 bases). This CDR3 contains 12 residues. Trimming shortened V by 3 bases and J by 7 bases, and 9 bases separated the two germline ends. The germline CDR1 and CDR2 sequences are MDHEN and SYDVKM. CDR3: CASSLGTFEAFF. The CDR3 region has the DNA TGTGCCAGCAGTTTGGGGACGTTTGAAGCTTTCTTT.